One sample yielded the 25 T cell receptor beta chains listed below, sequenced in a study of blood T cells in healthy people across ages. Combining a sample-barcoded 5' primer with a J-beta primer mix, a second PCR ran for roughly 7 to 11 cycles. Via MiXCR, TCRdb re-called the 5' RACE reads, giving one row per CDR3 protein. There are around 820,000 distinct CDR3 sequences in the sample; approximately 25% occur only once, and approximately 3.7% lies in the top ten. In addition, the sample was reused for a study of T cells of mothers and their children.

Source material: blood. The receptors were gathered from a boy under 18 in good health.

This clonotype turned up a few times. CDR3 loop: CASSSLTGVYGYTF. DNA of the CDR3: TGTGCCAGCAGCTCTCTGACAGGTGTTTATGGCTACACCTTC. This chain joins TRBV7-9 and TRBJ1-2; a weak D match, TRBD1 (6 bases). V gave up 4 bases and J gave up 5 bases, with 14 bases separating them. CDR1 and CDR2 (germline): SEHNR, FQNEAQ (reference sequence). The CDR3 spans 14 residues.

This clonotype came up a few times. The chain employs TRBV27 and TRBJ2-7, with a weak D call TRBD1 (6 bases). With 5 bases removed from V and 0 bases from J, the gap between germline ends came to 14 bases. The CDR3 covers 15 residues. Germline assignment: CDR1 MNHEY and CDR2 SMNVEV (reference sequence). In DNA form, the CDR3 reads TGTGCCAGCAGTGCCGACAGGTTGAGCTCCTACGAGCAGTACTTC. This sequence encodes CASSADRLSSYEQYF.

This clonotype has more than one count but fewer than ten. The J gene is TRBJ2-1, the V gene TRBV28; D possibly matches TRBD1 or TRBD2 (6 bases each). Trimming stripped 5 bases from V and 6 bases from J, with 23 bases between. Germline CDR1 MDHEN, CDR2 SYDVKM. There are 17 residues in the CDR3. The CDR3 here is CASSLPYGGRGFNEQFF. Here the CDR3 DNA reads TGTGCCAGCAGTCTCCCCTACGGGGGCCGGGGTTTCAATGAGCAGTTCTTC.

This clonotype showed up just once. This CDR3 reads CASSAGARTQYF. The CDR3 region has the DNA TGTGCCAGCAGTGCAGGTGCGCGGACCCAGTACTTC. The chain uses TRBV2 and TRBJ2-5; no reliable D call. V was cut by 4 bases and J by 7 bases, with 10 bases left in between. The germline CDR1 and CDR2 sequences are SNHLY and FYNNEI. The CDR3 runs to 12 residues.

The chain links TRBV7-3 to TRBJ2-1; TRBD2 agrees at 8 bases. Trimming took 0 bases from V and 8 from J; bases not matched to a gene: 9. There are 16 residues in the CDR3. The germline V gene encodes CDR1 SGHTA and CDR2 FQGTGA. The CDR3 spells CASSLTFGGAGDEQFF. DNA of the CDR3: TGTGCCAGCAGCTTAACTTTCGGGGGGGCAGGGGATGAGCAGTTCTTC.

V is TRBV20-1 and J is TRBJ2-1; TRBD2 agrees at 8 bases. Per germline, CDR1 DFQATT and CDR2 SNEGSKA (reference sequence). The V gene end was trimmed by 3 bases and the J gene end by 4 bases; junction bases not matched to a gene: 5. This CDR3 is built from 14 residues. In nucleotides, the CDR3 is TGCAGTGCTAGTCGGGGGGGAAAGTACAATGAGCAGTTCTTC. It codes for CSASRGGKYNEQFF.

CDR3 residues: CATKWSGREETQYF. DNA for the CDR3: TGTGCCACGAAATGGTCGGGACGGGAAGAGACCCAGTACTTC. The V gene is TRBV10-3, the J gene TRBJ2-5, with D tentatively TRBD1 or TRBD2 (5 bases each). Trimming removed 10 bases at V and 3 bases at J, with 18 bases between. The CDR3 runs to 14 residues. Germline-derived CDR1 and CDR2 are ENHRY and SYGVKD.

This clonotype showed up just a few times. The V gene is TRBV5-1, the J gene TRBJ2-5; the D is unclear. This CDR3 is 12 amino acids long. Germline CDR1 reads SGHRS; CDR2 reads YFSETQ. V lost 4 bases and J 1 base, leaving 5 bases between the germline ends. The CDR3 region has the DNA TGCGCCAGCAGCGCAGGCCAAGAGACCCAGTACTTC. It is translated as CASSAGQETQYF.

CDR3: CATSRPRGPEETQYF. DNA of the CDR3: TGTGCCACCAGCAGGCCCAGGGGCCCCGAGGAGACCCAGTACTTC. This chain joins TRBV15 and TRBJ2-1, with a tentative D call TRBD1 (6 bases). The closer fit of TRBJ2-5 to the DNA end suggests the J call may be wrong. Germline assignment: CDR1 LNHNV and CDR2 YYDKDF (reference sequence). The CDR3 runs 15 residues.

The rearrangement joins TRBV21-1 to TRBJ1-4; the DNA was not compared with TRBD1, the D call given in the table. TRBV21-1 is a listed pseudogene. The CDR3 loop spans 15 amino acids. The CDR3 DNA is TGTGCCAGCAGCAATTCGGACAGCCCTAATGAAAAACTGTTTTTT. Encoded protein: CASSNSDSPNEKLFF.

V usage is TRBV5-1 and J usage is TRBJ2-1; 15 bases fit TRBD2. CDR1 and CDR2 (germline): SGHRS, YFSETQ. This CDR3 has 16 amino acids. Trimming cost V 4 bases and J 8 bases; bases outside gene matches: 7. Written as DNA, the CDR3 is TGCGCCAGCAGCCCGGGACTAGCGGGGGGCTGGGATGAGCAGTTCTTC. Protein product: CASSPGLAGGWDEQFF.

This clonotype was seen a handful of times. This chain connects TRBV5-1 to TRBJ1-4, with D unresolved. CDR3 length: 15 amino acids. Trimming left V 4 bases short and J 8 bases short, with 18 bases between. CDR1 is SGHRS, CDR2 YFSETQ, per germline. The CDR3 coding sequence is TGCGCCAGCAGCCGCCTGAGGAGTCCTGAGGAAAAACTGTTTTTT. It translates to CASSRLRSPEEKLFF.

This clonotype was seen a few times. This rearrangement joins TRBV28 to TRBJ1-1, with D perhaps matching TRBD1 (6 bases). CDR3 size: 17 residues. From germline, CDR1 is MDHEN and CDR2 SYDVKM. Trimming pared 3 bases from V and 0 bases from J, leaving 17 bases between. CDR3 coding DNA: TGTGCCAGCAGTTTTCCCCTTAGGAGGGGGATGAACACTGAAGCTTTCTTT. Amino acids: CASSFPLRRGMNTEAFF.

Remarks on this clonotype: Since the CDR3 does not end with the conserved phenylalanine or tryptophan, this likely comes from a read error. The rearrangement joins TRBV19 to TRBJ2-1; D remains ambiguous. Trimming left V 3 bases short and J 0 bases short, with 12 bases between. The CDR3 runs to 16 residues. Germline V lookup: CDR1 LNHDA, CDR2 SQIVND (reference sequence). CDR3 in DNA: TGTGCCAGTAGTATTTTCCCGTCTTCCTCCTACAATGAGCAGTTCCTC. Residues: CASSIFPSSSYNEQFL.

The V and J genes are TRBV5-1 and TRBJ1-2; D possibly corresponds to TRBD1 (6 bases). Trimming took 1 base from V and 2 from J, leaving 12 bases between them. CDR3 length: 15 amino acids. Germline V lookup: CDR1 SGHRS, CDR2 YFSETQ. CDR3 sequence reads: CASSLTMGHNYGYTF. The CDR3 DNA reads TGCGCCAGCAGCTTGACAATGGGACACAACTATGGCTACACCTTC. Using reference TRBV5-1 and TRBJ1-2 for the parts outside the CDR3, the full variable domain is KAGVTQTPRYLIKTRGQQVTLSCSPISGHRSVSWYQQTPGQGLQFLFEYFSETQRNKGNFPGRFSGRQFSNSRSEMNVSTLELGDSALYLCASSLTMGHNYGYTFGSGTRLTVV.

The chain recombines TRBV10-3 with TRBJ1-1, with D unclear. There are 15 residues in the CDR3. CDR1 is ENHRY, CDR2 SYGVKD, per germline. The V gene lost 0 bases and the J gene lost 1 base, with 9 bases spanning the gap. CDR3 bases: TGTGCCATCAGTGAGTCGGCCACCGGGAACACTGAAGCTTTCTTT. Amino acid sequence: CAISESATGNTEAFF.

The rearrangement links TRBV24-1 to TRBJ1-3; D ambiguous. The CDR3 totals 16 residues. The germline V gene encodes CDR1 KGHDR and CDR2 SFDVKD. V shed 4 bases and J shed 0 bases, with 12 bases lying between them. Written as DNA, the CDR3 is TGTGCCACCAGTGACTCGGACTCTCTCTCTGGAAACACCATATATTTT. It is translated as CATSDSDSLSGNTIYF.

Comments on this clonotype: The junction shows a germline mismatch at one end, possibly a read error. The chain joins TRBV12-3 or TRBV12-4 to TRBJ2-3; a possible D gene is TRBD2 (5 bases). The CDR3 is 15 amino acids. The CDR3 DNA follows: TGTGCCAGCAGCTTGAAAGGGTCTAGCACAGATACGCAATATTTT. This sequence encodes CASSLKGSSTDTQYF.

This clonotype was picked up a small number of times. The chain couples TRBV7-9 to TRBJ2-6, with D hard to call. CDR3 length: 13 residues. Per the germline V gene, CDR1 is SEHNR and CDR2 is FQNEAQ (reference sequence). Between the trimmed V and J ends, which lost 9 bases and 1 base, there was a span of 7 bases. CDR3 DNA: TGTGCCAGTATCGGGTCTGGGGCCAACGTCCTGACTTTC. As protein: CASIGSGANVLTF. The entire variable domain, with the rest obtained from reference TRBV7-9 and TRBJ2-6, is as follows: DTGVSQNPRHKITKRGQNVTFRCDPISEHNRLYWYRQTLGQGPEFLTYFQNEAQLEKSRLLSDRFSAERPKGSFSTLEIQRTEQGDSAMYLCASIGSGANVLTFGAGSRLTVL.

V and J are TRBV4-3 and TRBJ1-2; maybe TRBD1 (5 bases). V was cut by 1 base and J by 4 bases, with 10 bases left in between. Germline loops: CDR1 LGHNA, CDR2 YSLEER. The CDR3 consists of 14 residues. The CDR3 DNA sequence: TGCGCCAGCAGCCAAGCAGGGTACGGCTATGGCTACACCTTC. It specifies CASSQAGYGYGYTF.

This chain joins TRBV25-1 and TRBJ2-1; perhaps TRBD1 as D (6 bases). CDR3 length: 14 amino acids. Germline assignment: CDR1 MGHDK and CDR2 SYGVNS. Trimming stripped 0 bases from V and 5 bases from J, with 8 bases between. Here the CDR3 reads CASSEYRQDNEQFF. DNA of the CDR3: TGTGCCAGCAGTGAATATAGACAGGACAATGAGCAGTTCTTC.

V and J are TRBV30 and TRBJ1-2; D is unclear. The CDR3 is made up of 13 amino acids. Trimming removed 2 bases from V and 5 bases from J, with 12 bases in between. Germline CDR1 reads GTSNPN; CDR2 reads SVGIG (reference sequence). CDR3 sequence reads: CAWSPAVVYGYTF. As DNA, the CDR3 is TGTGCCTGGAGTCCCGCGGTCGTGTATGGCTACACCTTC. The full variable domain, completed using reference TRBV30 and TRBJ1-2, is SQTIHQWPATLVQPVGSPLSLECTVEGTSNPNLYWYRQAAGRGLQLLFYSVGIGQISSEVPQNLSASRPQDRQFILSSKKLLLSDSGFYLCAWSPAVVYGYTFGSGTRLTVV.

This clonotype was seen only a few times. The chain is built from TRBV5-5 and TRBJ2-7, with D unclear. This CDR3 is 14 amino acids long. V was trimmed by 2 bases and J by 2 bases, leaving 11 bases between them. Germline V gene sequence: CDR1 SGHKS, CDR2 YYEKEE (reference sequence). Written as DNA, the CDR3 is TGTGCCAGCAGCTTACGGCCAGGTACCTACGAGCAGTACTTC. It yields the protein CASSLRPGTYEQYF.

V and J are TRBV29-1 and TRBJ1-4, with TRBD1 matching over 7 bases. Germline trimming cut 1 base from V and 5 bases from J; bases unmatched to any gene: 1. Germline CDR1 is SQVTM and CDR2 is ANQGSEA. The CDR3 runs to 13 residues. The CDR3 coding sequence is TGCAGCGTTGAAGGACAGGGAAATGAAAAACTGTTTTTT. Translating it yields CSVEGQGNEKLFF. Looking up the rest from reference TRBV29-1 and TRBJ1-4 gives the full variable domain: SAVISQKPSRDICQRGTSLTIQCQVDSQVTMMFWYRQQPGQSLTLIATANQGSEATYESGFVIDKFPISRPNLTFSTLTVSNMSPEDSSIYLCSVEGQGNEKLFFGSGTQLSVL.

A few counts support this clonotype. This chain links TRBV12-3 or TRBV12-4 with TRBJ2-5; D is unclear. The DNA end favors TRBJ2-1, so the J call may be wrong. The CDR3 length is 11 residues. CDR3 region: CATTGYNEQFF. CDR3 coding DNA: TGTGCCACAACGGGTTACAATGAGCAGTTCTTC.